This T cell receptor beta chain was identified during a study of T cell repertoires in aging, cancer and after chemotherapy. Across the whole study: Donor ages fell into six groups from 30 or younger up to 70 or older. The whole study produced a dataset of around 9 million TCR reads.

General study results and limits: In each cancer cohort, median generation probability increased across chemotherapy, suggesting thymic output rebounded. Loss of evenness, beyond lost richness, contributed to age-related TCR diversity decline in cancer patients.

The template was genomic DNA from peripheral blood, not RNA. TRB rearrangements spanning V, D and J were amplified using mixed TRB-A/B primers. One entry per CDR3 protein results from TCRdb running MiXCR on the multiplex PCR reads. The data hold 2,000 to 2,500 distinct CDR3 sequences, with roughly 25% observed a single time. This clonotype occurred a few times. Its antigen is unidentified. The sequence came from a human donor with a solid tumor. Source material: blood.

The CDR3 region has the DNA TGCAGTGCTACCTCGTTGGGCGGACCAAACTACAATGAGCAGTTCTTC. Amino acids: CSATSLGGPNYNEQFF. The chain joins TRBV20-1 to TRBJ2-1; no firm D call. V lost 4 bases and J 3 bases, leaving 19 bases between the germline ends. The CDR3 consists of 16 residues. CDR1 is DFQATT and CDR2 is SNEGSKA in the germline V gene (reference sequence).